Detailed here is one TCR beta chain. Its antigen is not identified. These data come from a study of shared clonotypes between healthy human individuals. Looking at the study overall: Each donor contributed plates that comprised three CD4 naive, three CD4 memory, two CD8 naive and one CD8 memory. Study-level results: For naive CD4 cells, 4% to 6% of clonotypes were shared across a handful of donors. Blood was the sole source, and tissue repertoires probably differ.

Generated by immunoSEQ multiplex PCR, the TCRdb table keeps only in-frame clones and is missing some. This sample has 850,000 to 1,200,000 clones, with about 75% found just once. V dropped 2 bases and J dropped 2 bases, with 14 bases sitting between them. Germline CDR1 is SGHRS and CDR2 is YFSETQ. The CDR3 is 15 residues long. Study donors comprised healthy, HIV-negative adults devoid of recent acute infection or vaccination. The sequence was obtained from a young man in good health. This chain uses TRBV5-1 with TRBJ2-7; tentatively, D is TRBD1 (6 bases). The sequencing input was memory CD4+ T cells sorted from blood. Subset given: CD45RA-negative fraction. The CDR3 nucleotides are TGCGCCAGCAGCTTTGGTGGGGGCGAAGCCTACGAGCAGTACTTC. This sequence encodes CASSFGGGEAYEQYF.